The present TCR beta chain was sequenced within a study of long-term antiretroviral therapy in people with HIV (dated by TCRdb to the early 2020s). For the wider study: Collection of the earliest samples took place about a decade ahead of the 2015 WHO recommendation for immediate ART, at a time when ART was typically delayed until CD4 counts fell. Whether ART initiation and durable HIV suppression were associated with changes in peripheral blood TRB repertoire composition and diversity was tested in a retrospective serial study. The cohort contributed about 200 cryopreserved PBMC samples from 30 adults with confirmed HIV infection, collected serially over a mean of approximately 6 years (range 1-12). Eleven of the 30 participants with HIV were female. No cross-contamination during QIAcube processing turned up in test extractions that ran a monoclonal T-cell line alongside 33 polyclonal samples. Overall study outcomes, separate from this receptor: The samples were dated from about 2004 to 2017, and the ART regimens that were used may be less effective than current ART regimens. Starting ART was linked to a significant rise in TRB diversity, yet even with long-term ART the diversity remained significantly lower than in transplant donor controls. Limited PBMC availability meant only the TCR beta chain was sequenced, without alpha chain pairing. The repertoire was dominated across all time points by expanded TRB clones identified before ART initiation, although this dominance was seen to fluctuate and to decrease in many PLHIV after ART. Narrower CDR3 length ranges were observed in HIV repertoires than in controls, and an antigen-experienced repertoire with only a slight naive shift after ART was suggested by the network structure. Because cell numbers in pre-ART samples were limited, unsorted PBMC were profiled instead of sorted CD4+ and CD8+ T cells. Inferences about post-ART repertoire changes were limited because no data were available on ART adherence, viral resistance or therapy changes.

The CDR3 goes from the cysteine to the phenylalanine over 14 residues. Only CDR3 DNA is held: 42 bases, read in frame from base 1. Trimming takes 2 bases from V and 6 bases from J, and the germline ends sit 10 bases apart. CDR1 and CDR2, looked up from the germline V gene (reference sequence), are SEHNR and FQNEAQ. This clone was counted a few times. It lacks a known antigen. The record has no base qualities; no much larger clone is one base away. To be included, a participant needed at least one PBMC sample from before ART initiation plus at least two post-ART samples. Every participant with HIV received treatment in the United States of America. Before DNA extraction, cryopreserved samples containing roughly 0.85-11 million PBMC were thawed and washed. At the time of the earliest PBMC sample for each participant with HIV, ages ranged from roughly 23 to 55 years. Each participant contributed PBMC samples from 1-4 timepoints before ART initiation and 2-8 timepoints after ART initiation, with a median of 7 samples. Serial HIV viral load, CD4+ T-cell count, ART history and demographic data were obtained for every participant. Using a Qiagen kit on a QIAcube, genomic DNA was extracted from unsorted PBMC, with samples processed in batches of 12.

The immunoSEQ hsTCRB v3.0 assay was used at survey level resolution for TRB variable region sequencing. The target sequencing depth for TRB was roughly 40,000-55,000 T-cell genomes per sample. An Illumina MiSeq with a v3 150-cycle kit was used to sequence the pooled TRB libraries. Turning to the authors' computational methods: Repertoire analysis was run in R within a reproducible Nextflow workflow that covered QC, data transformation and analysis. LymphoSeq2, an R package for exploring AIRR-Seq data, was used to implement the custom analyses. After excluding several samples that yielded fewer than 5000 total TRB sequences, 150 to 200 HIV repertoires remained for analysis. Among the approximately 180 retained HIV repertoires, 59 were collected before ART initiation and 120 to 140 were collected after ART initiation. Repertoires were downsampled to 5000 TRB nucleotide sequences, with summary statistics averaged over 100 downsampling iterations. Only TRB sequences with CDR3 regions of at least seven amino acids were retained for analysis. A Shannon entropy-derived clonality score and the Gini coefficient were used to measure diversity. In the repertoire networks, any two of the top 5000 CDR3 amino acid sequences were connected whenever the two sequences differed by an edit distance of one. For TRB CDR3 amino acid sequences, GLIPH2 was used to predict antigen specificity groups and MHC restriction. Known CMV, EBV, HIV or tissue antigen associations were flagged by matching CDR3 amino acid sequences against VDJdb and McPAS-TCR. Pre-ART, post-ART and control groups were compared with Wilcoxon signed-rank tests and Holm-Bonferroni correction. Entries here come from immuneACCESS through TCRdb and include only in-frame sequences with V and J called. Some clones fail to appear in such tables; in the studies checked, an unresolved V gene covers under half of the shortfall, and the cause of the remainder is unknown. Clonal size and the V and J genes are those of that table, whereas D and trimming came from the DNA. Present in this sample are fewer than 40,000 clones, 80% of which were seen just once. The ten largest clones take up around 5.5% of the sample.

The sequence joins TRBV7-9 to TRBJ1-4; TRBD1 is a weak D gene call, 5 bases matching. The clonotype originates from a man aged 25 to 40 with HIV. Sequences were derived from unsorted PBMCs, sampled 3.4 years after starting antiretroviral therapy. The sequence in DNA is TGTGCCAGCAGCTTACGGGGGGTTTATGAAAAACTGTTTTTT. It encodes CASSLRGVYEKLFF.